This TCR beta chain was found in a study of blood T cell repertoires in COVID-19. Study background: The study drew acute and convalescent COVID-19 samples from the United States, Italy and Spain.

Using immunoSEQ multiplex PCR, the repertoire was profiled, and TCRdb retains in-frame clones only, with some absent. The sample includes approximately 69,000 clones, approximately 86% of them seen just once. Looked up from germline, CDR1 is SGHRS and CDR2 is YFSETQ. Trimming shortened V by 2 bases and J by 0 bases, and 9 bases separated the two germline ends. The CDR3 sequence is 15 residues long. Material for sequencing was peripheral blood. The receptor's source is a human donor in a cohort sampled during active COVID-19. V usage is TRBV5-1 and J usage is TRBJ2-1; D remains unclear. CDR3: CASSFEASSYNEQFF. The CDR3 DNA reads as TGCGCCAGCAGCTTCGAGGCAAGCTCCTACAATGAGCAGTTCTTC.